A single sample gave rise to the 32 T cell receptor beta chains below, sequenced in a study of tumor-infiltrating lymphocytes in localized non-small cell lung cancer. TCRdb's copy holds only in-frame clones and misses some; the assay was immunoSEQ multiplex PCR. The repertoire includes approximately 17,000 clones, 60% to 85% of them detected once, and 4.9% sits in the top ten. The sample was lung tumor tissue. The receptors stem from a human donor with non-small cell lung cancer.

With respect to this clone: Germline is not matched at one junction end, which may reflect a read error. This chain joins TRBV6-1 and TRBJ1-2; D is perhaps TRBD1 (5 bases). CDR1 and CDR2 (germline): MNHNS, SASEGT. The CDR3 loop spans 9 amino acids. CDR3 bases: TGTGCCAGCCCCCGGGACCCTCACTTC. Translated, it gives CASPRDPHF.

This clone was seen only a few times. This chain uses TRBV5-5 with TRBJ2-7; 10 bases are a match to TRBD1. CDR1 is SGHKS, CDR2 YYEKEE, per germline (reference sequence). V lost 0 bases to trimming and J lost 4 bases; unmatched junction nucleotides: 4. The CDR3 runs 15 residues. CDR3 region: CASSLVTGGYYEQYF. CDR3 nucleotides: TGTGCCAGCAGCTTGGTGACAGGGGGCTATTACGAGCAGTACTTC.

The genes are TRBV25-1 and TRBJ2-4; D may be TRBD1 (5 bases). Germline loops: CDR1 MGHDK, CDR2 SYGVNS. V lost 1 base to trimming and J lost 8 bases, with 9 bases between them. The CDR3 runs 13 residues. The CDR3 DNA sequence: TGTGCCAGCAGTGAATTCGGCAGGGACATTCAGTACTTC. Amino acid sequence: CASSEFGRDIQYF.

This chain links TRBV28 with TRBJ2-2; tentatively, D is TRBD1 (6 bases). There are 18 residues in the CDR3. Trimming cost V 4 bases and J 5 bases, with 23 bases left between them. Germline values: CDR1 MDHEN, CDR2 SYDVKM. The DNA for the CDR3 is TGTGCCAGCAGTTCCTACCGATCAAGATACAGGGTTACCGGGGAGCTGTTTTTT. Its protein is CASSSYRSRYRVTGELFF. Full variable domain (remainder filled in from reference TRBV28 and TRBJ2-2): DVKVTQSSRYLVKRTGEKVFLECVQDMDHENMFWYRQDPGLGLRLIYFSYDVKMKEKGDIPEGYSVSREKKERFSLILESASTNQTSMYLCASSSYRSRYRVTGELFFGEGSRLTVL.

The genes are TRBV23-1 and TRBJ1-2, with D perhaps matching TRBD1 (6 bases). TRBV23-1 is assigned to the ORF class and has an uncertain function. Trimming cost V 7 bases and J 6 bases, with 12 bases left between them. The CDR3 sequence is 12 residues long. CDR3 amino acids: CASKTGMDGYTF. CDR3 DNA sequence: TGCGCCAGCAAAACAGGGATGGATGGCTACACCTTC.

The rearrangement joins TRBV6-1 to TRBJ1-6, with no clear D. CDR3 length: 13 residues. CDR1 and CDR2 (germline): MNHNS, SASEGT. V shed 7 bases and J shed 10 bases, with 14 bases lying between them. CDR3 sequence (DNA): TGTGCCAGCATAGAGGCTAGTGGGTCACCCCTCCACTTT. This translates into CASIEASGSPLHF.

The table lists this clone with a few counts. The chain joins TRBV5-6 to TRBJ1-1; TRBD1 is a possible D gene (6 bases). V was pared by 1 base and J by 5 bases, with 18 bases between. CDR1 and CDR2 from the germline V gene are SGHDT and YYEEEE. The CDR3 is made up of 16 amino acids. CDR3: CASSLWGGQTWTEAFF. CDR3 DNA: TGTGCCAGCAGCTTGTGGGGGGGGCAAACGTGGACTGAAGCTTTCTTT.

The V gene is TRBV11-1, the J gene TRBJ2-7; TRBD1 matches at 8 bases. Germline V CDR1 and CDR2: SGHAT, FQDESV (reference sequence). This CDR3 comprises 14 residues. With V trimmed by 3 bases and J by 9 bases, 10 bases remained unmatched. Here the CDR3 DNA reads TGTGCCAGCAGCTTGTCCGGGACAGGCAACCCGCAGTACTTC. As protein: CASSLSGTGNPQYF.

The table lists this clone with a few counts. The rearrangement links TRBV9 to TRBJ2-5, with 15 bases fitting TRBD2. The V gene end was trimmed by 4 bases and the J gene end by 5 bases; junction bases not matched to a gene: 3. CDR1 SGDLS and CDR2 YYNGEE come from the germline V gene. There are 15 residues in the CDR3. CDR3 sequence reads: CASSFGTSGGETQYF. The CDR3 DNA is TGTGCCAGCAGCTTTGGGACTAGCGGGGGGGAGACCCAGTACTTC.

J is TRBJ2-1 and V is TRBV6-1; 7 bases are shared with TRBD1. The germline gives CDR1 MNHNS, CDR2 SASEGT. V shed 4 bases, J shed 9 bases, and the junction held 9 bases outside the gene matches. The CDR3 runs to 14 residues. The CDR3 here is CASSGQGDVTEQFF. The CDR3 bases are TGTGCCAGCAGTGGACAGGGCGACGTGACTGAGCAGTTCTTC.

This clone was seen only once. The chain employs TRBV5-1 and TRBJ2-2; 7 nucleotides agree with TRBD1. V lost 4 bases and J lost 6; bases outside the gene matches: 15. The CDR3 length is 17 residues. Per germline, CDR1 SGHRS and CDR2 YFSETQ. CDR3 amino acids: CASSITRTGGNPGELFF. CDR3 nucleotides: TGCGCCAGCAGCATAACTAGGACAGGTGGGAATCCCGGGGAGCTGTTTTTT.

Only a few counts were recorded for this clone. This chain joins TRBV30 and TRBJ2-4, with D perhaps TRBD2 (7 bases). This CDR3 is built from 15 residues. Trimming left V 4 bases short and J 3 bases short, with 16 bases between. Germline CDR1 reads GTSNPN; CDR2 reads SVGIG (reference sequence). The CDR3 protein is CAWTRGGFGKNIQYF. The CDR3, as DNA: TGTGCCTGGACTAGGGGGGGTTTCGGCAAAAACATTCAGTACTTC. Based on the CDR3 plus reference TRBV30 and TRBJ2-4, the full variable domain is SQTIHQWPATLVQPVGSPLSLECTVEGTSNPNLYWYRQAAGRGLQLLFYSVGIGQISSEVPQNLSASRPQDRQFILSSKKLLLSDSGFYLCAWTRGGFGKNIQYFGAGTRLSVL.

The DNA for the CDR3 is TGTGCCAGCAGCTTAGGGACAGGTGATCAGCCCCAGCATTTT. This gives the protein CASSLGTGDQPQHF. The genes are TRBV7-9 and TRBJ1-5; 7 bases are shared with TRBD1. CDR1 is SEHNR, CDR2 FQNEAQ, per germline (reference sequence). The trim removed 1 base at V and 5 bases at J, leaving 2 bases unmatched. The CDR3 covers 14 residues.

This chain links TRBV12-2 with TRBJ2-7. TRBV12-2 is noted as a pseudogene. This CDR3 is 15 amino acids long. The DNA for the CDR3 is TGTGCAAGTCGCTTTGGGGGGCCGATGGTCTACGAGCAGTACTTC. This encodes CASRFGGPMVYEQYF.

This clone was observed a single time. V is TRBV9 and J is TRBJ1-1; the D gene is possibly TRBD1 (5 bases). This CDR3 is built from 16 residues. CDR1 and CDR2 from the germline V gene are SGDLS and YYNGEE. V was pared by 0 bases and J by 4 bases, with 16 bases between. The chain's CDR3 is CASSVGGGGGVTEAFF. CDR3 nucleotide sequence: TGTGCCAGCAGCGTAGGAGGAGGTGGGGGGGTCACTGAAGCTTTCTTT. Combining the CDR3 with reference TRBV9 and TRBJ1-1 gives the whole variable domain DSGVTQTPKHLITATGQRVTLRCSPRSGDLSVYWYQQSLDQGLQFLIQYYNGEERAKGNILERFSAQQFPDLHSELNLSSLELGDSALYFCASSVGGGGGVTEAFFGQGTRLTVV.

The gene calls are TRBV25-1 and TRBJ1-5; D gene unclear. CDR3 length: 13 amino acids. Trimming left V 1 base short and J 6 bases short, with 7 bases between. Germline lookup yields CDR1 MGHDK and CDR2 SYGVNS. The CDR3 here is CASSEWGFQPQHF. The CDR3 DNA reads as TGTGCCAGCAGTGAATGGGGATTTCAGCCCCAGCATTTT.

This clone has more than one count but fewer than ten. This chain joins TRBV4-2 and TRBJ2-3; no definite D call. The CDR3 is 14 amino acids. The germline V gene has CDR1 LGHNA and CDR2 YNFKEQ. The V gene lost 1 base and the J gene lost 4 bases, with 9 bases spanning the gap. The DNA of the CDR3 is TGTGCCAGCAGCCAAGCACTCACGTCAGATACGCAGTATTTT. Translation: CASSQALTSDTQYF.

This chain connects TRBV6-5 to TRBJ1-2, with D uncertain. This CDR3 is built from 15 residues. V was shortened by 4 bases and J by 1 base, with 13 bases between the two germline ends. The V gene's germline CDR1 is MNHEY and CDR2 SVGAGI. The CDR3 DNA follows: TGTGCCAGCAGTTTCGGGCGGACGATTAACTATGGCTACACCTTC. Protein product: CASSFGRTINYGYTF.

V is TRBV19 and J is TRBJ2-3; a possible D gene is TRBD2 (5 bases). Germline V gives CDR1 LNHDA, CDR2 SQIVND (reference sequence). This CDR3 has 12 residues. Trimming stripped 9 bases from V and 3 bases from J, with 10 bases between. Here the CDR3 DNA reads TGTGCCAGCGAGGGTAGGACAGATACGCAGTATTTT. This gives the protein CASEGRTDTQYF.

The chain joins TRBV5-1 to TRBJ2-5; 9 positions match TRBD1. In germline, CDR1 is SGHRS, CDR2 YFSETQ. Losses at the gene ends were 0 bases for V and 5 bases for J; bases not matched to a gene: 5. The CDR3 spans 15 residues. Here the CDR3 reads CASSLEQGARETQYF. DNA for the CDR3: TGCGCCAGCAGCTTGGAACAGGGGGCGCGGGAGACCCAGTACTTC.

V is TRBV5-1 and J is TRBJ2-1; D gene uncertain. Trimming removed 4 bases from V and 7 bases from J, with 12 bases in between. Germline loops: CDR1 SGHRS, CDR2 YFSETQ. This CDR3 has 13 residues. For the CDR3, the DNA is TGCGCCAGCAGCGGGGTTGCCCTGAATGAGCAGTTCTTC. Residues: CASSGVALNEQFF.

This clone came up once. V gene TRBV7-3 combines with J gene TRBJ2-5, with D possibly being TRBD1 or TRBD2 (5 bases each). The germline V gene encodes CDR1 SGHTA and CDR2 FQGTGA. Between the trimmed V and J ends, which lost 5 bases and 3 bases, there was a span of 10 bases. This CDR3 is 13 amino acids long. This CDR3 reads CASSRDGEETQYF. CDR3 bases: TGTGCCAGCAGCCGGGACGGTGAAGAGACCCAGTACTTC.

The sample holds a few counts of this clone. The rearrangement links TRBV5-1 to TRBJ2-7; D might be TRBD1 (6 bases). The germline V gene has CDR1 SGHRS and CDR2 YFSETQ. The CDR3 length is 15 residues. V gave up 1 base and J gave up 6 bases, with 17 bases separating them. The CDR3: CASSLSLVGAFEQYF. DNA of the CDR3: TGCGCCAGCAGCTTGTCCTTGGTGGGGGCATTCGAGCAGTACTTC.

This sequence joins TRBV7-7 and TRBJ2-2, with D perhaps matching TRBD1 (6 bases). CDR3 size: 15 residues. V was trimmed by 2 bases and J by 10 bases, leaving 17 bases between them. Germline V lookup: CDR1 SSHAT, CDR2 FNYEAQ (reference sequence). CDR3 coding DNA: TGTGCCAGCAGCTTACAACCAGGGGACACTGAGGAGCTGTTTTTT. This encodes CASSLQPGDTEELFF. Full variable domain (rest looked up from reference TRBV7-7 and TRBJ2-2): GAGVSQSPRYKVTKRGQDVTLRCDPISSHATLYWYQQALGQGPEFLTYFNYEAQPDKSGLPSDRFSAERPEGSISTLTIQRTEQRDSAMYRCASSLQPGDTEELFFGEGSRLTVL.

V gene TRBV7-2 combines with J gene TRBJ2-3, with D perhaps TRBD2 (6 bases). V was pared by 4 bases and J by 5 bases, with 22 bases between. This CDR3 has 17 residues. Per the germline V gene, CDR1 is SGHTA and CDR2 is FQGNSA. DNA of the CDR3: TGTGCCAGCAGCTACACCCTTGGGGGAGGAGGGGAAGATACGCAGTATTTT. This encodes CASSYTLGGGGEDTQYF.

The chain joins TRBV7-9 to TRBJ1-1; D possibly corresponds to TRBD1 (6 bases). Looked up from germline, CDR1 is SEHNR and CDR2 is FQNEAQ (reference sequence). V was trimmed by 7 bases and J by 5 bases, leaving 17 bases between them. The CDR3 contains 14 residues. The CDR3 protein is CASTNDRILTEAFF. CDR3 nucleotide sequence: TGTGCCAGCACTAATGACAGGATCTTGACTGAAGCTTTCTTT. Variable domain in full (rest from reference TRBV7-9 and TRBJ1-1): DTGVSQNPRHKITKRGQNVTFRCDPISEHNRLYWYRQTLGQGPEFLTYFQNEAQLEKSRLLSDRFSAERPKGSFSTLEIQRTEQGDSAMYLCASTNDRILTEAFFGQGTRLTVV.

The chain combines TRBV9 with TRBJ1-3; D is unclear. The V gene lost 0 bases and the J gene lost 4 bases, with 5 bases spanning the gap. The CDR3 is 13 amino acids. Germline loops: CDR1 SGDLS, CDR2 YYNGEE. CDR3 sequence: CASSVDGGNTIYF. The CDR3 bases are TGTGCCAGCAGCGTAGACGGAGGAAACACCATATATTTT.

The chain is built from TRBV5-1 and TRBJ2-1; TRBD2 agrees at 11 bases. Germline CDR1 reads SGHRS; CDR2 reads YFSETQ. This CDR3 is 16 amino acids long. Unmatched junction bases numbered 6, after V lost 3 bases and J lost 4 bases. Here the CDR3 DNA reads TGCGCCAGCAGCTACCTCGGGACTAGCGGTTACAATGAGCAGTTCTTC. Protein: CASSYLGTSGYNEQFF.

The J gene is TRBJ2-7, the V gene TRBV4-2; D uncertain. CDR1 and CDR2 from the germline V gene are LGHNA and YNFKEQ. The CDR3 runs to 15 residues. V was trimmed by 0 bases and J by 3 bases, leaving 12 bases between them. CDR3 loop: CASSQDLSGYYEQYF. The CDR3 DNA reads TGTGCCAGCAGCCAAGATTTGTCCGGATACTACGAGCAGTACTTC.

V usage is TRBV15 and J usage is TRBJ2-5, with D possibly matching TRBD1 (6 bases). Germline V gene lookup returns CDR1 LNHNV and CDR2 YYDKDF (reference sequence). Between the trimmed V and J ends, which lost 4 bases and 7 bases, there was a span of 16 bases. CDR3 size: 14 residues. CDR3 DNA sequence: TGTGCCACCAGCACCCGACAGGTGCAGCGGACCCAGTACTTC. Amino acid sequence: CATSTRQVQRTQYF.

This clone appeared a single time. J is TRBJ1-5 and V is TRBV7-6, with D possibly TRBD1 on 5 matching bases. This CDR3 is built from 14 residues. The germline gives CDR1 SGHVS, CDR2 FNYEAQ. With 5 bases removed from V and 5 bases from J, the gap between germline ends came to 13 bases. The CDR3 region has the DNA TGTGCCAGCAGCCTAGTCAGGGATGATCAGCCCCAGCATTTT. Amino acids: CASSLVRDDQPQHF.

The rearrangement links TRBV9 to TRBJ2-1; 7 bases align to TRBD1. This CDR3 spans 15 amino acids. V shed 0 bases, J shed 5 bases, and the junction held 5 bases outside the gene matches. In germline, CDR1 is SGDLS, CDR2 YYNGEE. Written as DNA, the CDR3 is TGTGCCAGCAGCGTAGAAGGGACAGCCAACAATGAGCAGTTCTTC. Translation: CASSVEGTANNEQFF.